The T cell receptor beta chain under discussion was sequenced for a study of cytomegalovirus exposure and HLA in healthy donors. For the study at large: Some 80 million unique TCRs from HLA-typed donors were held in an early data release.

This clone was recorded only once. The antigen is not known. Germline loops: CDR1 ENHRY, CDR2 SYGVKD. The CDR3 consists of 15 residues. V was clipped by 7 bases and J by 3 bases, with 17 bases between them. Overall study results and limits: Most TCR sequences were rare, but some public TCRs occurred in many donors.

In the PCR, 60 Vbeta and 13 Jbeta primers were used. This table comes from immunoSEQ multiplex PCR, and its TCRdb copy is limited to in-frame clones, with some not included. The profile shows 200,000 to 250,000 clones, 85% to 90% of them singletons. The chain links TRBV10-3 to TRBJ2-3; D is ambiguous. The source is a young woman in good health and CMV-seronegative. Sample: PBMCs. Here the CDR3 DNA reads TGTGCCATCAAGAATGACTCCCTCCTAACAGATACGCAGTATTTT. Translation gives CAIKNDSLLTDTQYF.